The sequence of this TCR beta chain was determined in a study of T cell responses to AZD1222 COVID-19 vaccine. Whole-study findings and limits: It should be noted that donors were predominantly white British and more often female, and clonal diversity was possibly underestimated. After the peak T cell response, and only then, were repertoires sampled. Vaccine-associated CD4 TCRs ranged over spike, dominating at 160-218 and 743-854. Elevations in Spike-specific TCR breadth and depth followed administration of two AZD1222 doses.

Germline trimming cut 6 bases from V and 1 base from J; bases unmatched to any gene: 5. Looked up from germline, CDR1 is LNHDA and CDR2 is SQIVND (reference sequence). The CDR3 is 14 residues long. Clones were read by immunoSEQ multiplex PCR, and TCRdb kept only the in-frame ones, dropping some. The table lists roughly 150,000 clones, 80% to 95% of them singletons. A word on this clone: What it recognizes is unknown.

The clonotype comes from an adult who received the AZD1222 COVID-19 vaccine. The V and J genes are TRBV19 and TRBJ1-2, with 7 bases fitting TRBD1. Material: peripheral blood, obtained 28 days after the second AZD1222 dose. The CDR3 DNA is TGTGCCAGTAGCCGGGACAGACTTAACTATGGCTACACCTTC. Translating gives CASSRDRLNYGYTF.